Here is one T cell receptor (beta chain) with its context. The target of this receptor is not known. Base qualities are missing; no much larger clone stands one base away. The data were taken from a study of T cell repertoires in cytomegalovirus infection (dated by TCRdb to between 2019 and 2020). Regarding the complete study: Donor HLA type was relevant to the analysis, as public TCR beta signatures indicated carriage of CMV infection together with the matching HLA type.

The junction carries 15 bases between V and J, which are trimmed by 6 bases and 9 bases respectively. From its cysteine to its phenylalanine, the CDR3 spans 12 amino acids. The sequence is cut down to CDR3 DNA, 36 bases in frame from base 1. Via the germline V gene, CDR1 is SGHTA and CDR2 FQGNSA. This sample was sequenced with an Illumina HiSeq 1500. Clones were called with MiXCR by TCRdb after fastp trimmed the public reads at Q25, and only in-frame beta chains were retained. Each entry is one CDR3 protein sequence, shown with its most common DNA and genes. This sample is represented by about 530,000 distinct CDR3 sequences; 26% of them were singletons. The ten largest clones capture approximately 13% of the sample. Broader findings and caveats from the paper: Cumulative frequency of public TCR beta family members discriminated carriers of CMV infection plus the relevant HLA type in this cohort and an independent 352-donor cohort. The ex vivo response was dominated by HLA-C-restricted CMV-specific TCR beta clonotypes, which also provided the single most frequent clonotype in two of eight donors.

This receptor was obtained from a human donor in good health (CMV status not recorded). Some clones in this sample may be carry-over from other donors' samples. The rearranged chain carries TRBV7-2 and TRBJ2-7; the D call is possibly TRBD1 or TRBD2, each sharing 5 bases. Input material: PBMCs. The CDR3 protein is CASSSRGGLQYF. The nucleotides are TGTGCCAGCAGTTCCCGGGGCGGGTTGCAGTACTTC.